The T cell receptor (beta chain) under discussion was sequenced for a study of beta chain features in type 1 diabetes. Findings and caveats of the study: The study found moderately but significantly shorter TCRB CDR3s in all four CD4+ subsets of Type 1 diabetes patients.

The authors reverse transcribed all of the isolated RNA, so sequencing captured expressed TCRB transcripts. Sequencing used immunoSEQ multiplex PCR; TCRdb keeps in-frame clones, though not all of them. Of fewer than 300,000 clones listed, 11% were seen once; the top ten hold approximately 0.017%. Cell sorting via CD45RO/CCR7/CD25/CD127/CD95/CD27 was performed to obtain CD4+ naive, central memory, regulatory and stem cell-like memory cells. Of note for this clone: Its antigen is not known.

CDR1 is MNHEY and CDR2 is SMNVEV in the germline V gene (reference sequence). Trimming cost V 5 bases and J 10 bases, with 11 bases left between them. The CDR3 is 12 amino acids. This chain joins TRBV27 and TRBJ1-4; D gene unclear. What was sequenced was naive CD4+ T cells from blood. This TCR derives from a man younger than 40 with type 1 diabetes. The CDR3 sequence is CASSIMGGKLFF. For the CDR3, the DNA is TGTGCCAGCAGTATCATGGGAGGAAAACTGTTTTTT.